Following are 20 T cell receptor beta chains from one sample sequenced in a study of blood T cell repertoires in COVID-19. Profiled with immunoSEQ multiplex PCR; TCRdb holds only in-frame clones, not every one. The table records some 250,000 clones, 86% of them present only once. What was sequenced was peripheral blood. The receptors originated from a man older than 75 with acute or convalescent COVID-19.

The CDR3 DNA reads as TGCAGTGCGCAAGACAGGGTTGAGCAGTTCTTC. This encodes CSAQDRVEQFF. The V call is TRBV20-1, the J call TRBJ2-1, with TRBD1 matching over 7 bases. This CDR3 is built from 11 residues. Germline V gene sequence: CDR1 DFQATT, CDR2 SNEGSKA (reference sequence). V trimming: 6 bases; J trimming: 9 bases; junction bases outside the gene matches: 5.

This rearrangement joins TRBV28 to TRBJ1-6; a weak D match, TRBD1 (6 bases). V was clipped by 6 bases and J by 9 bases, with 9 bases between them. CDR3 size: 12 residues. The germline V gene has CDR1 MDHEN and CDR2 SYDVKM. The CDR3 coding sequence is TGTGCCAGCAGGGCAGGGGCTTCACCCCTCCACTTT. Residues: CASRAGASPLHF.

The rearrangement joins TRBV6-5 to TRBJ2-5; 9 bases line up with TRBD1. Germline assignment: CDR1 MNHEY and CDR2 SVGAGI. The CDR3 runs 16 residues. V trimming: 0 bases; J trimming: 5 bases; junction bases outside the gene matches: 7. The CDR3 protein is CASSYSGTGSFETQYF. The CDR3 coding sequence is TGTGCCAGCAGTTACTCGGGGACAGGGAGTTTCGAGACCCAGTACTTC.

J is TRBJ2-5 and V is TRBV15; 8 nucleotides line up with TRBD1. This CDR3 is built from 15 residues. V lost 2 bases and J lost 3; bases outside the gene matches: 5. The germline V gene encodes CDR1 LNHNV and CDR2 YYDKDF (reference sequence). Written as DNA, the CDR3 is TGTGCCACCAGCAGACCCGGGACAGGAGAAGAGACCCAGTACTTC. Residues: CATSRPGTGEETQYF. The whole variable domain, remainder taken from reference TRBV15 and TRBJ2-5, is DAMVIQNPRYQVTQFGKPVTLSCSQTLNHNVMYWYQQKSSQAPKLLFHYYDKDFNNEADTPDNFQSRRPNTSFCFLDIRSPGLGDTAMYLCATSRPGTGEETQYFGPGTRLLVL.

The gene calls are TRBV27 and TRBJ2-1; 9 bases agree with TRBD2. Unmatched junction bases numbered 5, after V lost 9 bases and J lost 2 bases. The CDR3 covers 14 residues. CDR1 is MNHEY, CDR2 SMNVEV, per germline (reference sequence). CDR3 in amino acids: CASTLAGAYNEQFF. In DNA, the CDR3 is TGTGCCAGTACCTTAGCGGGAGCCTACAATGAGCAGTTCTTC.

The chain has TRBV7-2 and TRBJ2-2; D remains ambiguous. The CDR3 is 15 amino acids. V was pared by 5 bases and J by 1 base, with 11 bases between. CDR1 and CDR2 (germline): SGHTA, FQGNSA. The CDR3 bases are TGTGCCAGCAGCCCCCGGTCGGTGAACACCGGGGAGCTGTTTTTT. Protein: CASSPRSVNTGELFF.

The chain recombines TRBV5-1 with TRBJ1-6; possibly TRBD1 for D (6 bases). V was pared by 0 bases and J by 7 bases, with 14 bases between. The CDR3 extends over 16 amino acids. Per germline, CDR1 SGHRS and CDR2 YFSETQ. The CDR3 reads CASSLGNREGNSPLHF. CDR3 in DNA: TGCGCCAGCAGCTTGGGAAACAGGGAGGGGAATTCACCCCTCCACTTT.

V usage is TRBV5-4 and J usage is TRBJ2-3, with a possible D match to TRBD2 (6 bases). V lost 4 bases and J lost 6, with 18 bases in between. The CDR3 is 15 amino acids. Germline CDR1 SGHNT, CDR2 YYREEE (reference sequence). This chain's CDR3 is CASSPPGTSRDTQYF. The CDR3, as DNA: TGTGCCAGCAGCCCACCTGGGACTTCTCGGGATACGCAGTATTTT.

The CDR3 region is CASSLDGGGNQPQHF. As DNA, the CDR3 is TGTGCCAGCAGCTTAGATGGGGGCGGCAATCAGCCCCAGCATTTT. The V call is TRBV7-2, the J call TRBJ1-5; possibly TRBD1 for D (6 bases). The germline V gene encodes CDR1 SGHTA and CDR2 FQGNSA. The V gene lost 1 base and the J gene lost 2 bases, with 9 bases spanning the gap. The CDR3 sequence is 15 residues long.

The chain is built from TRBV7-9 and TRBJ1-5; the D is unclear. V was clipped by 5 bases and J by 6 bases, with 8 bases between them. The CDR3 length is 12 residues. Germline V gene lookup returns CDR1 SEHNR and CDR2 FQNEAQ (reference sequence). The CDR3 sequence: CASSLDSQPQHF. The CDR3 DNA is TGTGCCAGCAGCCTCGACTCTCAGCCCCAGCATTTT.

The chain couples TRBV4-1 to TRBJ2-1; 13 nucleotides align to TRBD2. Trimming at V came to 4 bases and at J to 7 bases, leaving 7 bases not matched to a gene. The CDR3 spans 16 residues. The germline V gene encodes CDR1 MGHRA and CDR2 YSYEKL. The CDR3 spells CASSRAGTSGTNEQFF. The CDR3, as DNA: TGCGCCAGCAGCCGAGCCGGGACTAGCGGGACTAATGAGCAGTTCTTC.

Regarding this clone: Other DNA sequences from this sample encode an identical CDR3 as well. CDR3 sequence: CASSQGQPNEKLFF. CDR3 DNA sequence: TGTGCCAGCAGCCAAGGACAGCCTAATGAAAAACTGTTTTTT. V usage is TRBV3-1 (or the pseudogene TRBV3-2) and J usage is TRBJ1-4, with a weak D call TRBD1 (5 bases). This CDR3 is 14 amino acids long. V was pared by 1 base and J by 3 bases, with 6 bases between. Per the germline V gene, CDR1 is LGHDT and CDR2 is YNNKEL (reference sequence).

This clone was found a few times. V and J are TRBV12-5 and TRBJ2-1, with D possibly TRBD2 on 6 matching bases. The V gene lost 0 bases and the J gene lost 3 bases, with 9 bases spanning the gap. This CDR3 comprises 15 residues. In germline, CDR1 is LGHNT, CDR2 FRNRAP. The CDR3 is CASGLVAGRYNEQFF. The CDR3 DNA reads as TGTGCTAGTGGTTTGGTAGCGGGCCGCTACAATGAGCAGTTCTTC.

The chain joins TRBV29-1 to TRBJ2-1; 11 positions match TRBD2. The V segment lost 7 bases and the J segment 6 bases; nucleotides outside the gene matches: 2. The CDR3 spans 12 residues. Germline loops: CDR1 SQVTM, CDR2 ANQGSEA. The CDR3 bases are TGCAGCGGGACTAGCGGGCTCAATGAGCAGTTCTTC. Protein sequence: CSGTSGLNEQFF.

A few counts support this clone. This chain connects TRBV19 to TRBJ1-1, with D unresolved. The germline V gene has CDR1 LNHDA and CDR2 SQIVND (reference sequence). The CDR3 has 15 amino acids. Trimming shortened V by 5 bases and J by 0 bases, and 13 bases separated the two germline ends. The CDR3: CASSGQDNMNTEAFF. For the CDR3, the DNA is TGTGCCAGTAGTGGGCAAGACAATATGAACACTGAAGCTTTCTTT.

The chain employs TRBV5-1 and TRBJ2-7, with 11 bases fitting TRBD2. The length of the CDR3 is 17 residues. Unmatched junction bases numbered 11, after V lost 2 bases and J lost 4 bases. Germline CDR1 and CDR2: SGHRS and YFSETQ. The CDR3 DNA reads TGCGCCAGCAGCTTTGCCCCGACTAGCGGGATCCCGTACGAGCAGTACTTC. Its translation: CASSFAPTSGIPYEQYF.

The chain's CDR3 is CASSPHNSGRKSRTGELFF. The CDR3 DNA is TGTGCCAGCAGTCCCCATAATAGCGGGAGAAAAAGTCGTACCGGGGAGCTGTTTTTT. This chain links TRBV6-6 with TRBJ2-2; the match to TRBD2 covers 9 bases. J gave up 5 bases and V 5 bases, and 18 bases lay outside the gene matches. The germline V gene has CDR1 MNHNY and CDR2 SVGAGI (reference sequence). This CDR3 is 19 amino acids long.

Concerning this clone itself: This sample also contains other DNA sequences that code for the same CDR3. J is TRBJ1-1 and V is TRBV18, with TRBD1 identical over 8 bases. The germline gives CDR1 KGHSH, CDR2 LQKENI. The CDR3 spans 13 residues. Germline trimming cut 6 bases from V and 3 bases from J; bases unmatched to any gene: 3. The CDR3 region is CASSSTGDTEAFF. The DNA of the CDR3 is TGTGCCAGCTCGTCGACAGGGGACACTGAAGCTTTCTTT.

This chain links TRBV6-5 with TRBJ2-1, with D tentatively TRBD1 (6 bases). Germline-derived CDR1 and CDR2 are MNHEY and SVGAGI. The CDR3 sequence is 14 residues long. Trimming took 11 bases from V and 7 from J, leaving 21 bases between them. This chain's CDR3 is CASGDTGILNEQFF. The CDR3 nucleotides read TGTGCCTCAGGGGACACCGGGATTTTGAATGAGCAGTTCTTC.

This clone was detected only a few times. This sequence joins TRBV5-1 and TRBJ1-5; D is ambiguous. This CDR3 has 15 residues. In germline, CDR1 is SGHRS, CDR2 YFSETQ. Trimming stripped 1 base from V and 0 bases from J, with 8 bases between. In DNA form, the CDR3 reads TGCGCCAGCAGCTTGAACGGTAATAGCAATCAGCCCCAGCATTTT. It specifies CASSLNGNSNQPQHF.